Following are 28 T cell receptor beta chains from one sample sequenced in a study of T cell repertoires in cytomegalovirus infection. One entry per CDR3 protein results from TCRdb running MiXCR on the reads. The sample shows about 830,000 distinct CDR3 sequences, approximately 29% of them seen only once. These receptors lack a known antigen. The source was cultured CD8+ T cells from PBMCs, collected from culture after CMV antigen stimulation. The source is a human donor in good health (CMV status not recorded). Some clones in this sample may be carry-over from other donors' samples.

V usage is TRBV7-6 and J usage is TRBJ2-3, with TRBD2 matching over 11 bases. Unmatched junction bases numbered 6, after V lost 0 bases and J lost 1 base. This CDR3 spans 18 amino acids. CDR1 and CDR2 from the germline V gene are SGHVS and FNYEAQ. The CDR3 region is CASSLARLAGGRTDTQYF. CDR3 nucleotide sequence: TGTGCCAGCAGCTTAGCGCGGCTAGCGGGGGGTCGCACAGATACGCAGTATTTT.

This chain uses TRBV9 with TRBJ1-1, with 9 bases aligning to TRBD1. CDR1 is SGDLS, CDR2 YYNGEE, per germline. There are 15 residues in the CDR3. The V gene end was trimmed by 4 bases and the J gene end by 4 bases; junction bases not matched to a gene: 8. The chain's CDR3 is CASSFSDRGVTEAFF. In DNA form, the CDR3 reads TGTGCCAGCAGCTTCTCGGACAGGGGAGTCACTGAAGCTTTCTTT.

This clonotype was picked up one time. The chain uses TRBV7-3 and TRBJ2-3, with D maybe TRBD2 (5 bases). The germline V gene has CDR1 SGHTA and CDR2 FQGTGA. There are 16 residues in the CDR3. Trimming shortened V by 3 bases and J by 1 base, and 14 bases separated the two germline ends. CDR3 nucleotide sequence: TGTGCCAGCAGCTTTAGGGTAGCGTCGGGCACAGATACGCAGTATTTT. It encodes CASSFRVASGTDTQYF. The full variable domain, its missing parts supplied by reference TRBV7-3 and TRBJ2-3, is GAGVSQTPSNKVTEKGKYVELRCDPISGHTALYWYRQSLGQGPEFLIYFQGTGAADDSGLPNDRFFAVRPEGSVSTLKIQRTERGDSAVYLCASSFRVASGTDTQYFGPGTRLTVL.

The rearrangement uses TRBV4-1 and TRBJ2-3; 9 bases line up with TRBD2. In germline, CDR1 is MGHRA, CDR2 YSYEKL. J lost 1 base, V lost 0 bases, and 5 bases had no gene match. The CDR3 is 17 residues long. For the CDR3, the DNA is TGCGCCAGCAGCCAAGATCTCGCTAGCGGGGGCACAGATACGCAGTATTTT. Translated: CASSQDLASGGTDTQYF.

The V gene is TRBV5-1, the J gene TRBJ2-1; 8 positions agree with TRBD1. After removal of 4 bases from V and 4 bases from J, the junction contained 13 bases not matched to a gene. Per germline, CDR1 SGHRS and CDR2 YFSETQ. This CDR3 contains 17 residues. This CDR3 reads CASSDGTGLSFYNEQFF. As DNA, the CDR3 is TGCGCCAGCAGCGACGGGACAGGCCTCTCTTTTTACAATGAGCAGTTCTTC.

This clonotype was seen only a few times. This CDR3 is CASSLAPRSSYNEQFF. CDR3 sequence (DNA): TGTGCCAGCAGCTTAGCGCCCAGGAGCTCCTACAATGAGCAGTTCTTC. The genes are TRBV7-6 and TRBJ2-1; D unclear. Per germline, CDR1 SGHVS and CDR2 FNYEAQ. The length of the CDR3 is 16 residues. The germline V and J ends were trimmed by 0 bases and 0 bases, with 9 bases remaining between them.

This chain uses TRBV9 with TRBJ2-1; D possibly corresponds to TRBD2 (6 bases). This CDR3 has 15 amino acids. Trimming removed 2 bases from V and 0 bases from J, with 9 bases in between. From germline, CDR1 is SGDLS and CDR2 YYNGEE. CDR3 sequence reads: CASSVRDSSYNEQFF. The CDR3 nucleotides are TGTGCCAGCAGCGTCCGGGACTCCTCCTACAATGAGCAGTTCTTC.

The rearrangement uses TRBV12-3 or TRBV12-4 and TRBJ2-5; D is ambiguous. V gave up 6 bases and J gave up 1 base, with 9 bases separating them. The CDR3 consists of 13 residues. CDR3: CASSQGPQETQYF. The CDR3 region has the DNA TGTGCCAGCAGCCAAGGACCCCAAGAGACCCAGTACTTC.

The count of this clonotype is one. The chain employs TRBV6-5 and TRBJ2-3; D uncertain. The CDR3 has 13 amino acids. V lost 7 bases, J lost 0 bases, and 8 bases lay in between. CDR1 MNHEY and CDR2 SVGAGI come from the germline V gene. The CDR3 here is CASIAPSTDTQYF. CDR3 bases: TGTGCCAGCATCGCCCCCAGCACAGATACGCAGTATTTT.

The chain employs TRBV7-6 and TRBJ2-6; D remains unclear. V was pared by 1 base and J by 0 bases, with 7 bases between. Looked up from germline, CDR1 is SGHVS and CDR2 is FNYEAQ. The CDR3 is 16 amino acids. Here the CDR3 reads CASSLGRYSGANVLTF. The DNA of the CDR3 is TGTGCCAGCAGCTTAGGACGTTACTCTGGGGCCAACGTCCTGACTTTC.

The chain joins TRBV19 to TRBJ2-1; no reliable D call. The CDR3 runs to 13 residues. The germline V gene encodes CDR1 LNHDA and CDR2 SQIVND (reference sequence). Trimming took off 0 bases at V and 1 base at J, with 1 base between the two ends. CDR3 sequence (DNA): TGTGCCAGTAGTATAGAGTCCTACAATGAGCAGTTCTTC. Translated, it gives CASSIESYNEQFF.

This chain links TRBV6-5 with TRBJ1-2; D is perhaps TRBD1 (6 bases). There are 13 residues in the CDR3. Trimming left V 0 bases short and J 7 bases short, with 9 bases between. Germline V gene data show CDR1 as MNHEY and CDR2 as SVGAGI. The CDR3 coding sequence is TGTGCCAGCAGTTACTCGAACAGGGCTGGCTACACCTTC. Protein sequence: CASSYSNRAGYTF.

The chain combines TRBV6-5 with TRBJ2-7, with TRBD1 matching 8 bases. The V gene's germline CDR1 is MNHEY and CDR2 SVGAGI. The CDR3 length is 15 residues. The J segment lost 2 bases and the V segment lost 0 bases, leaving 3 bases of the junction unmatched. The CDR3 spells CASSYSGTGPYEQYF. CDR3 sequence (DNA): TGTGCCAGCAGTTACTCCGGGACAGGCCCCTACGAGCAGTACTTC.

This clonotype was detected only a few times. The V gene is TRBV7-2, the J gene TRBJ1-2; a weak D match, TRBD1 (6 bases). There are 13 residues in the CDR3. V was clipped by 6 bases and J by 2 bases, with 10 bases between them. Germline V gene data show CDR1 as SGHTA and CDR2 as FQGNSA. The CDR3, as DNA: TGTGCCAGCAGGCCCGGGACAAACTATGGCTACACCTTC. Its translation is CASRPGTNYGYTF.

There are a few counts of this clonotype. This rearrangement joins TRBV27 to TRBJ2-2; D is unresolved. Germline CDR1 MNHEY, CDR2 SMNVEV (reference sequence). This CDR3 is 13 amino acids long. V gave up 6 bases and J gave up 6 bases, with 11 bases separating them. The CDR3, as DNA: TGTGCCAGCAGCCTAATAAGCGCCGGGGAGCTGTTTTTT. Translated, it gives CASSLISAGELFF.

The CDR3 is CASSHRDRPLETQYF. The CDR3, as DNA: TGTGCCAGCAGTCACCGGGACAGACCGTTAGAGACCCAGTACTTC. The chain links TRBV12-3 or TRBV12-4 to TRBJ2-5; 7 bases align to TRBD1. Unmatched junction bases numbered 10, after V lost 5 bases and J lost 4 bases. The CDR3 spans 15 residues.

V and J are TRBV12-3 or TRBV12-4 and TRBJ2-1; tentatively, D is TRBD1 (5 bases). V was shortened by 8 bases and J by 5 bases, with 7 bases between the two germline ends. The length of the CDR3 is 11 residues. CDR3 in amino acids: CASLRDNEQFF. Here the CDR3 DNA reads TGTGCCAGCCTCAGGGACAATGAGCAGTTCTTC.

The chain employs TRBV15 and TRBJ2-5; tentative D call: TRBD2 (6 bases). The germline CDR1 and CDR2 sequences are LNHNV and YYDKDF (reference sequence). V was pared by 4 bases and J by 1 base, with 13 bases between. The CDR3 is 15 residues long. In DNA form, the CDR3 reads TGTGCCACCAGCACCTGGGGGGACTTCCAAGAGACCCAGTACTTC. Its translation: CATSTWGDFQETQYF. The variable domain in full, with the rest retrieved from reference TRBV15 and TRBJ2-5, is DAMVIQNPRYQVTQFGKPVTLSCSQTLNHNVMYWYQQKSSQAPKLLFHYYDKDFNNEADTPDNFQSRRPNTSFCFLDIRSPGLGDTAMYLCATSTWGDFQETQYFGPGTRLLVL.

The chain is built from TRBV6-5 and TRBJ2-2, with D unresolved. CDR3 size: 17 residues. The ends were cut back, 7 bases at V and 3 bases at J, with 21 bases in the middle. Germline loops: CDR1 MNHEY, CDR2 SVGAGI. The CDR3 here is CASTLNRVWLDTGELFF. The CDR3 nucleotides read TGTGCCAGCACCCTGAACCGGGTTTGGCTCGACACCGGGGAGCTGTTTTTT.

This clonotype has just a few counts. CDR3 DNA: TGCGCCAGCAGCCGCACCAGGGGGAATATTCAGCCCCAGCATTTT. Its translation is CASSRTRGNIQPQHF. V gene TRBV4-1 combines with J gene TRBJ1-5; 7 bases are shared with TRBD1. Trimming at V came to 4 bases and at J to 6 bases, leaving 9 bases not matched to a gene. The CDR3 is made up of 15 amino acids. Germline CDR1 is MGHRA and CDR2 is YSYEKL.

The J gene is TRBJ2-2, the V gene TRBV7-9; TRBD2 matches at 7 bases. Germline CDR1 reads SEHNR; CDR2 reads FQNEAQ (reference sequence). V shed 4 bases, J shed 3 bases, and the junction held 5 bases outside the gene matches. There are 15 residues in the CDR3. The CDR3 protein is CASSWGGTDTGELFF. CDR3 in DNA: TGTGCCAGCAGCTGGGGAGGGACGGACACCGGGGAGCTGTTTTTT.

This clonotype was seen only a few times. J is TRBJ2-3 and V is TRBV2, with 14 bases aligning to TRBD2. V lost 5 bases to trimming and J lost 2 bases; unmatched junction nucleotides: 12. The germline CDR1 and CDR2 sequences are SNHLY and FYNNEI. This CDR3 region has 19 residues. The CDR3: CASSRTSGGPLPVTDTQYF. CDR3 sequence (DNA): TGTGCCAGCAGTCGGACTAGCGGGGGGCCGCTTCCCGTCACAGATACGCAGTATTTT.

Only a few counts were recorded for this clonotype. The V gene is TRBV11-1, the J gene TRBJ2-5, with D possibly being TRBD2 (5 bases). The CDR3 covers 13 residues. With 6 bases removed from V and 2 bases from J, the gap between germline ends came to 10 bases. From germline, CDR1 is SGHAT and CDR2 FQDESV (reference sequence). The CDR3 is CASRRRGQETQYF. CDR3 DNA sequence: TGTGCCAGCAGGCGCCGGGGACAAGAGACCCAGTACTTC.

Here the CDR3 reads CASSYSTGQDTQYF. The CDR3, as DNA: TGTGCCAGCAGTTACTCGACGGGCCAGGATACGCAGTATTTT. V gene TRBV6-5 combines with J gene TRBJ2-3; D unclear. The ends were cut back, 0 bases at V and 6 bases at J, with 10 bases in the middle. This CDR3 region has 14 residues. The V gene's germline CDR1 is MNHEY and CDR2 SVGAGI.

Many counts were recorded for this clonotype. The chain is built from TRBV12-3 or TRBV12-4 and TRBJ2-7, with D maybe TRBD1 (6 bases). V was clipped by 5 bases and J by 5 bases, with 13 bases between them. The CDR3 contains 13 residues. For the CDR3, the DNA is TGTGCCAGCAGTCGTACAGGGTTCGACGAGCAGTACTTC. Translating it yields CASSRTGFDEQYF.

This clonotype came up a few times. The chain uses TRBV4-1 and TRBJ2-1; 12 bases fit TRBD2. The CDR3 contains 17 residues. Germline CDR1 and CDR2: MGHRA and YSYEKL. V lost 0 bases and J lost 8; bases outside the gene matches: 8. Here the CDR3 reads CASSQDLTSGGLDEQFF. CDR3 nucleotides: TGCGCCAGCAGCCAAGATCTCACTAGCGGGGGGTTAGATGAGCAGTTCTTC.

The rearrangement links TRBV20-1 to TRBJ2-2, with D perhaps matching TRBD1 or TRBD2 (5 bases each). The CDR3 runs 11 residues. V was shortened by 4 bases and J by 6 bases, with 6 bases between the two germline ends. Looked up from germline, CDR1 is DFQATT and CDR2 is SNEGSKA (reference sequence). The CDR3 DNA reads as TGCAGTGCTATGGGGGCCGGGGAGCTGTTTTTT. Encoded protein: CSAMGAGELFF.

J is TRBJ2-7 and V is TRBV27; D is unresolved. V lost 0 bases and J lost 5, with 11 bases in between. The germline CDR1 and CDR2 sequences are MNHEY and SMNVEV (reference sequence). The CDR3 totals 14 residues. The CDR3 nucleotides are TGTGCCAGCAGTTTATCAGGACCTGGGGACGAGCAGTACTTC. Amino acid sequence: CASSLSGPGDEQYF.